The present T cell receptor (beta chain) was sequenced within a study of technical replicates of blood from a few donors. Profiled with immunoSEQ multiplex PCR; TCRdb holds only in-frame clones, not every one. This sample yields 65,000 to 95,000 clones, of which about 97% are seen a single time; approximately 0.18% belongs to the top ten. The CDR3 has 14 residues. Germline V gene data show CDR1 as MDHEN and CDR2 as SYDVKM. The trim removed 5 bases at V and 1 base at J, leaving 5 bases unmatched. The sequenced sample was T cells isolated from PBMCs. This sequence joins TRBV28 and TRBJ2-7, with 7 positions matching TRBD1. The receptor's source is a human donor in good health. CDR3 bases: TGTGCCAGCAGTCTCAGACAGGGATCCTACGAGCAGTACTTC. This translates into CASSLRQGSYEQYF.